These 21 T cell receptor beta chains originate from one sample sequenced in a study of T cells in Graves' hyperthyroidism and ophthalmopathy. Template material for amplifying TCR beta CDR3 regions consisted of RNA transcripts. An initial round of RT-PCR targeting the TCR CDR3 relied on the HTBI primer set. Each CDR3 protein gets one entry after TCRdb re-called the multiplex PCR reads with MiXCR. The sample records a few hundred thousand distinct CDR3 sequences, about 20% being singletons. The sample comprised blood. These receptors all come from a man between 18 and 35 years old with Graves' hyperthyroidism.

In this sample, this clonotype turned up a few times. The V call is TRBV7-9, the J call TRBJ2-7; TRBD1 aligns across 8 bases. Trimming took 5 bases from V and 6 from J; bases not matched to a gene: 15. Germline-derived CDR1 and CDR2 are SEHNR and FQNEAQ (reference sequence). CDR3 length: 16 residues. The CDR3 here is CASSTSRTGSTLEQYF. In DNA, the CDR3 is TGTGCCAGCAGCACCTCGCGGACAGGGAGTACCCTCGAGCAGTACTTC.

V is TRBV6-1 and J is TRBJ1-1; the match to TRBD1 covers 8 bases. The CDR3 has 14 residues. Germline trimming cut 5 bases from V and 3 bases from J; bases unmatched to any gene: 5. CDR1 and CDR2 (germline): MNHNS, SASEGT. DNA of the CDR3: TGTGCCAGCAGTACCAGGGGGCAGGACACTGAAGCTTTCTTT. It is translated as CASSTRGQDTEAFF.

This clonotype has ten or more counts. The genes are TRBV6-1 and TRBJ1-2, with TRBD1 as a possible D gene (5 bases). V was clipped by 3 bases and J by 2 bases, with 16 bases between them. Germline CDR1 reads MNHNS; CDR2 reads SASEGT. The CDR3 consists of 16 residues. The CDR3 sequence is CASSDFPPQGNYGYTF. In DNA, the CDR3 is TGTGCCAGCAGTGATTTCCCCCCCCAGGGAAACTATGGCTACACCTTC.

This clonotype was detected many times. This chain links TRBV7-9 with TRBJ2-5; 7 nucleotides agree with TRBD1. The ends lost 1 base at V and 5 bases at J; junction bases unmatched: 10. CDR1 is SEHNR and CDR2 is FQNEAQ in the germline V gene (reference sequence). The length of the CDR3 is 16 residues. The CDR3 sequence is CASSLGSQGQLETQYF. Here the CDR3 DNA reads TGTGCCAGCAGCTTAGGCAGCCAGGGACAGCTGGAGACCCAGTACTTC. Drawing the rest from reference TRBV7-9 and TRBJ2-5, the complete variable domain is DTGVSQNPRHKITKRGQNVTFRCDPISEHNRLYWYRQTLGQGPEFLTYFQNEAQLEKSRLLSDRFSAERPKGSFSTLEIQRTEQGDSAMYLCASSLGSQGQLETQYFGPGTRLLVL.

This clonotype was seen at least ten times. The CDR3 DNA reads as TGTGCCAGCAGCTTAGACGGGACAGGGTCGAGTAACGAGCAGTACTTC. It specifies CASSLDGTGSSNEQYF. The chain employs TRBV13 and TRBJ2-7; 9 positions match TRBD1. This CDR3 is 16 amino acids long. V lost 1 base, J lost 5 bases, and 9 bases stayed unmatched. Germline V gene data show CDR1 as PRHDT and CDR2 as FYEKMQ (reference sequence).

This clonotype was counted many times. Likely a read error: the CDR3 ends without its conserved phenylalanine or tryptophan. J is TRBJ1-1 and V is TRBV29-1; 7 bases are a match to TRBD1. This CDR3 comprises 14 residues. J gave up 4 bases and V 3 bases, and 8 bases lay outside the gene matches. Germline assignment: CDR1 SQVTM and CDR2 ANQGSEA. CDR3 sequence: CSVDTGEAGTEAFS. The CDR3 bases are TGCAGCGTTGATACAGGGGAAGCGGGCACTGAAGCTTTCTCT.

This clonotype was counted ten times or more. The chain combines TRBV29-1 with TRBJ2-7, with D possibly TRBD1 on 6 matching bases. Germline CDR1 and CDR2: SQVTM and ANQGSEA. CDR3 size: 14 residues. V was clipped by 7 bases and J by 2 bases, with 18 bases between them. This chain's CDR3 is CSALEAGVPYEQYF. The DNA of the CDR3 is TGCAGCGCATTGGAAGCAGGGGTCCCCTACGAGCAGTACTTC.

This clonotype was seen at least ten times. The chain is built from TRBV2 and TRBJ2-7; D is perhaps TRBD1 (5 bases). Looked up from germline, CDR1 is SNHLY and CDR2 is FYNNEI. Trimming shortened V by 0 bases and J by 0 bases, and 9 bases separated the two germline ends. The CDR3 is made up of 15 amino acids. The CDR3 sequence is CASSEAGADSYEQYF. CDR3 bases: TGTGCCAGCAGTGAAGCTGGGGCGGACTCCTACGAGCAGTACTTC.

This clonotype was recorded at least ten times. The V call is TRBV20-1, the J call TRBJ2-2; D is perhaps TRBD1 or TRBD2 (6 bases each). The CDR3 has 12 amino acids. Germline values: CDR1 DFQATT, CDR2 SNEGSKA (reference sequence). The V and J ends lost 4 bases and 6 bases respectively, with 9 bases between them. The CDR3 DNA follows: TGCAGTGCTAATCGGGGGCCCGGGGAGCTGTTTTTT. Translated, it gives CSANRGPGELFF.

This clonotype was detected many times. The gene calls are TRBV19 and TRBJ1-5, with a tentative D call TRBD1 (6 bases). V lost 4 bases to trimming and J lost 4 bases, with 17 bases between them. This CDR3 is 16 amino acids long. Germline values: CDR1 LNHDA, CDR2 SQIVND (reference sequence). The CDR3 loop reads CASSTEVDRTNQPQHF. The CDR3 region has the DNA TGTGCCAGTAGTACGGAAGTCGACAGGACAAATCAGCCCCAGCATTTT.

This clonotype was observed once. A much larger clone lies one base from this, so it may be a read error. The chain links TRBV6-5 to TRBJ2-5; either TRBD1 or TRBD2 may supply D (5 bases each). The V end lost 0 bases, the J end lost 7 bases, and 15 bases lay between the germline ends. CDR1 and CDR2 from the germline V gene are MNHEY and SVGAGI. This CDR3 comprises 15 residues. The CDR3 protein is CASSYSSARRGTQYF. The CDR3 bases are TGTGCCAGCAGTTACTCTAGCGCCCGAAGGGGGACCCAGTACTTC.

The chain joins TRBV20-1 to TRBJ1-5; possible D gene TRBD1, 5 bases. The germline gives CDR1 DFQATT, CDR2 SNEGSKA (reference sequence). CDR3 length equals 16 residues. The V end was cut by 6 bases, the J end by 4 bases, with 22 bases between. CDR3 coding DNA: TGCAGTGCCCCGGCGGGAGGGACCCGCTGGAATCAGCCCCAGCATTTT. It specifies CSAPAGGTRWNQPQHF.

As to this clonotype: This may be a read error, as it is one base from a much larger clone. The gene calls are TRBV6-1 and TRBJ2-7; TRBD2 matches 8 bases. The V gene's germline CDR1 is MNHNS and CDR2 SASEGT. The V and J ends lost 8 bases and 3 bases, in that order; junction bases with no gene match: 6. The CDR3 sequence is 13 residues long. The CDR3 sequence is CASGAGGIYEQYV. CDR3 bases: TGTGCCAGCGGGGCGGGAGGTATCTACGAGCAGTACGTC.

There are many counts of this clonotype. The rearrangement uses TRBV27 and TRBJ2-7; D is tentatively TRBD1 or TRBD2 (5 bases each). Germline CDR1 and CDR2: MNHEY and SMNVEV (reference sequence). The CDR3 is made up of 19 amino acids. Deletions cut 2 bases from V and 0 bases from J, with 23 bases between. The CDR3, as DNA: TGTGCCAGCAGTTTACGGTCGCGAACGGTAGAGGGGAGCTCCTACGAGCAGTACTTC. It codes for CASSLRSRTVEGSSYEQYF.

There are many counts of this clonotype. The chain links TRBV10-3 to TRBJ1-5; no clear D. Germline V gene lookup returns CDR1 ENHRY and CDR2 SYGVKD. V was cut by 3 bases and J by 6 bases, with 15 bases left in between. This CDR3 contains 15 residues. CDR3 in amino acids: CAISETGSVGQPQHF. The DNA for the CDR3 is TGTGCCATCAGTGAAACTGGGAGTGTCGGTCAGCCCCAGCATTTT.

The chain links TRBV28 to TRBJ2-5, with D perhaps being TRBD1 or TRBD2 (6 bases each). CDR1 and CDR2 from the germline V gene are MDHEN and SYDVKM. Trimming removed 2 bases at V and 4 bases at J, with 23 bases between. CDR3 size: 18 residues. This CDR3 is CASSLRGLRRGGGETQYF. Here the CDR3 DNA reads TGTGCCAGCAGTTTACGGGGACTCCGCAGGGGAGGAGGAGAGACCCAGTACTTC.

This clonotype occurred a few times. Lacking the conserved final phenylalanine or tryptophan, this CDR3 likely reflects a read error. CDR3 nucleotides: TGCGCCAGCAGCGAGGGCGGGGGAAACACTGAAGCTTTCCTT. As protein: CASSEGGGNTEAFL. V and J are TRBV5-1 and TRBJ1-1; perhaps TRBD1 as D (5 bases). The length of the CDR3 is 14 residues. Germline lookup yields CDR1 SGHRS and CDR2 YFSETQ. Trimming stripped 4 bases from V and 2 bases from J, with 12 bases between.

Ten or more counts support this clonotype. CDR3 bases: TGTGCTAGTGGCCCCCCGGACAGGCTCAATCAGCCCCAGCATTTT. It encodes CASGPPDRLNQPQHF. The V and J genes are TRBV12-5 and TRBJ1-5, with 7 bases aligning to TRBD1. Losses at the gene ends were 6 bases for V and 3 bases for J; bases not matched to a gene: 8. The germline V gene encodes CDR1 LGHNT and CDR2 FRNRAP. This CDR3 comprises 15 residues.

Details on this clonotype: A read error may be the cause here, since a much bigger clone is one base away. The chain employs TRBV20-1 and TRBJ1-1; D possibly corresponds to TRBD1 (6 bases). CDR1 and CDR2 from the germline V gene are DFQATT and SNEGSKA (reference sequence). The CDR3 is 12 residues long. CDR3 amino acids: CSALDRFTEVFF. DNA for the CDR3: TGCAGTGCATTGGACAGATTCACTGAAGTTTTCTTT.

This clonotype was detected ten times or more. The V gene is TRBV6-2 or TRBV6-3, the J gene TRBJ1-1, with D unresolved. Trimming cost V 2 bases and J 2 bases, with 9 bases left between them. The germline CDR1 and CDR2 sequences are MNHEY and SVGEGT. The length of the CDR3 is 14 residues. CDR3 in amino acids: CASSYSPGNTEAFF. The CDR3 DNA sequence: TGTGCCAGCAGTTACAGCCCAGGCAACACTGAAGCTTTCTTT.

This clonotype was seen many times. The CDR3 protein is CSARGTGAGEQYF. CDR3 bases: TGCAGTGCTAGAGGGACAGGCGCGGGGGAGCAGTACTTC. The chain has TRBV20-1 and TRBJ2-7, with D maybe TRBD1 (7 bases). The CDR3 is 13 residues long. V was pared by 1 base and J by 7 bases, with 14 bases between. CDR1 is DFQATT and CDR2 is SNEGSKA in the germline V gene (reference sequence).